The clone carrying this TCR beta chain showed up just a few times. What it binds is unknown. The data derive from a study of T cells in narcolepsy. Study summary: Donors had narcolepsy type 1 or type 2, or were healthy controls.

Trimming took off 1 base at V and 8 bases at J, with 20 bases between the two ends. Germline CDR1 is LGHNA and CDR2 is YSLEER. The CDR3 covers 16 residues. The method was immunoSEQ multiplex PCR; TCRdb's version includes in-frame clones alone and lacks a portion of them. Of fewer than 35,000 clones in the sample, less than 90% were seen once. Study-wide results and limits: Healthy controls reportedly lacked the autoreactive clonotypes serially found in patients' blood. HCRT-specific and TRIB2-specific autoreactive clonotypes appeared among same-patient CSF and blood CD4+ clonotypes. Autoreactive clone sequences were missing from some blood memory CD4+ repertoires.

Material for sequencing was memory (CD45RA-) CD4+ T cells from blood. V and J are TRBV4-3 and TRBJ1-2; possible D gene TRBD1, 6 bases. The sequence derives from a human donor in good health. In nucleotides, the CDR3 is TGCGCCAGCAGCCAAGGAGCGGCGGGGGGCGTCGGGGGCTACACCTTC. This translates into CASSQGAAGGVGGYTF.